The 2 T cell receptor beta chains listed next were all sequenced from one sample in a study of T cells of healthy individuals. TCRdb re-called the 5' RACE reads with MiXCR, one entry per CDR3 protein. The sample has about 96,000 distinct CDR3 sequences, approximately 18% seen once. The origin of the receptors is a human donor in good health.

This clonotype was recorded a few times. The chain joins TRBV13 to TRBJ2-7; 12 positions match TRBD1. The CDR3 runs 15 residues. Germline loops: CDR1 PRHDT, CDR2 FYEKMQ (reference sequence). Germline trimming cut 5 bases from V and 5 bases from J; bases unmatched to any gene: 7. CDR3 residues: CASSLGTGGYNEQYF. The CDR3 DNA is TGTGCCAGCAGCCTGGGGACAGGGGGCTATAACGAGCAGTACTTC.

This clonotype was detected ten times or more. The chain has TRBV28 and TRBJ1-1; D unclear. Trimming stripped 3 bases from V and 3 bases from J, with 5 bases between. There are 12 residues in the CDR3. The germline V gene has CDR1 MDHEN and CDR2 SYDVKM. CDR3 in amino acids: CASSLMDTEAFF. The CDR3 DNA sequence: TGTGCCAGCAGTTTGATGGACACTGAAGCTTTCTTT.